This T cell receptor (beta chain) originates from a study of beta chain features in type 1 diabetes. The study's findings and limits: Researchers report that Type 1 diabetes patients had moderately but significantly shorter TCRB CDR3s across all four CD4+ subsets.

This clone has more than one count but fewer than ten. What it binds is unknown. All of the isolated RNA was reverse transcribed, so expressed TCRB transcripts were sequenced. Generated by immunoSEQ multiplex PCR, the TCRdb table keeps only in-frame clones and is missing some. Of about 160,000 clones in the sample, 10% were seen once. The germline gives CDR1 MDHEN, CDR2 SYDVKM. CDR3 length equals 13 residues. Trimming shortened V by 7 bases and J by 1 base, and 7 bases separated the two germline ends. Sequences were obtained from central memory CD4+ T cells from blood. The TCR sequence derives from a young man with type 1 diabetes. The genes are TRBV28 and TRBJ2-2; unclear D gene. CDR3 region: CASKAGNTGELFF. CDR3 coding DNA: TGTGCCAGCAAGGCAGGGAACACCGGGGAGCTGTTTTTT. Full variable domain (outside the CDR3, taken from reference TRBV28 and TRBJ2-2): DVKVTQSSRYLVKRTGEKVFLECVQDMDHENMFWYRQDPGLGLRLIYFSYDVKMKEKGDIPEGYSVSREKKERFSLILESASTNQTSMYLCASKAGNTGELFFGEGSRLTVL.